This TCR beta chain comes out of a study of regulatory T cells in long-lasting Graves disease. This clonotype was seen repeatedly, ten times or more. The sample's time point: newly diagnosed GD, antithyroid drugs for less than 3 months. With RNA extracted from PBMCs as input, the TCR library was made. Diagnosis followed American Thyroid Association guidelines for Graves' disease. EDTA tubes were used for drawing around 8.2 milliliters of peripheral blood. Library construction for TCR beta used iRepertoire HTBI primers and Arm-PCR of CDR3 regions. A single record per CDR3 protein comes from TCRdb applying MiXCR to the multiplex PCR reads. In the table there are around 470,000 distinct CDR3 sequences, approximately 14% of which are singletons. In addition, the sample was reused for a study of T cells in Graves' hyperthyroidism and ophthalmopathy. Turning to that study: Blood also held most thyroid clonotypes expanded beyond 0.001.

This TCR derives from a woman between 50 and 59 years old with Graves disease. The material was peripheral blood mononuclear cells (PBMCs), obtained at new diagnosis, from a patient treated with antithyroid drugs.

CDR3 sequence (DNA): TGTGCCAGCAGCTTAATGGGGGAGGGCCTTACCGGGGAGCTGTTTTTT. It specifies CASSLMGEGLTGELFF. The J gene is TRBJ2-2, the V gene TRBV7-3; TRBD2 aligns across 7 bases. Germline-derived CDR1 and CDR2 are SGHTA and FQGTGA. The length of the CDR3 is 16 residues. V shed 1 base, J shed 5 bases, and the junction held 7 bases outside the gene matches.